A single T cell receptor (beta chain) is shown here with its context. This specimen comes from a study of blood T cell repertoires in COVID-19. Study information: Whether acute or convalescent, the COVID-19 samples came from the United States, Italy and Spain. Sources were T cells, B-cell-depleted T cells, or PBMCs; the material itself was cDNA or gDNA.

Germline V gene lookup returns CDR1 SGDLS and CDR2 YYNGEE. Trimming removed 5 bases from V and 4 bases from J, with 20 bases in between. This CDR3 has 16 amino acids. Under the authors' procedure: Reference gene primer amplification yielded estimated nucleated cell counts. The method was immunoSEQ multiplex PCR; TCRdb's version includes in-frame clones alone and lacks a portion of them. V, J and clone size were drawn from that table, and D and trimming were deduced from the DNA. Here the sample spans around 97,000 clones, approximately 84% being singletons. The sequence was collected from a human donor in a cohort sampled during active COVID-19. What was sequenced was peripheral blood. V and J are TRBV9 and TRBJ2-3, with a possible D match to TRBD1 (7 bases). In nucleotides, the CDR3 is TGTGCCAGCAGGAGCAGGGGGGCAGGGGAGCCAGATACGCAGTATTTT. This encodes CASRSRGAGEPDTQYF. The full variable domain, rest sourced from reference TRBV9 and TRBJ2-3, is DSGVTQTPKHLITATGQRVTLRCSPRSGDLSVYWYQQSLDQGLQFLIQYYNGEERAKGNILERFSAQQFPDLHSELNLSSLELGDSALYFCASRSRGAGEPDTQYFGPGTRLTVL.